The clone carrying this TCR beta chain was picked up a small number of times. This sample is drawn from a study of blood T cell repertoires in COVID-19. Participants spanned ages roughly 18 to 90 years and resided in about 25 US areas. Profiling relied on immunoSEQ multiplex PCR, and the TCRdb table lists in-frame clones only, not all of them. The data contain approximately 160,000 clones, about 81% of them singletons. The CDR3 runs to 14 residues. Looked up from germline, CDR1 is DFQATT and CDR2 is SNEGSKA (reference sequence). With 3 bases removed from V and 0 bases from J, the gap between germline ends came to 9 bases.

This receptor was taken from a man aged 45-60 years who had recovered from COVID-19. The chain links TRBV20-1 to TRBJ1-3, with D uncertain. The sample consisted of PBMCs or T cells enriched from blood (not recorded which). For the CDR3, the DNA is TGCAGTGCTAGTGTTCTAAGCTCTGGAAACACCATATATTTT. Its translation is CSASVLSSGNTIYF.